Included here is one T cell receptor (beta chain) sequence, with context. Its antigen is not known. The data stem from a study of shared clonotypes between healthy human individuals. For the study at large: The plates for each donor numbered three CD4 naive, three CD4 memory, two CD8 naive and one CD8 memory.

The data were produced by immunoSEQ multiplex PCR, yet TCRdb's version contains in-frame clones alone and is incomplete. Of approximately 1.5 million clones listed, 98% were seen once; the top ten hold about 0.34%. A split of CD4+ cells into CD45RA+ naive and CD45RA-negative memory subsets was performed. CDR1 is SGHDN, CDR2 FVKESK, per germline. The CDR3 totals 13 residues. Trimming took off 5 bases at V and 12 bases at J, with 18 bases between the two ends. Overall study findings and caveats: Measured sharing among donors was expected to vary with sequencing depth. Larger richness was generally estimated for naive than memory subsets.

Sequencing used naive CD4+ T cells sorted from blood. The subset was: CD45RA+ positively selected. The genes are TRBV14 and TRBJ2-3; D unclear. The clonotype comes from a man younger than 40 in good health. Here the CDR3 DNA reads TGTGCCAGCAGCTCCCTAATAAACTTCTATCAGTATTTT. Translating it yields CASSSLINFYQYF. The full variable domain, its missing parts supplied by reference TRBV14 and TRBJ2-3, is EAGVTQFPSHSVIEKGQTVTLRCDPISGHDNLYWYRRVMGKEIKFLLHFVKESKQDESGMPNNRFLAERTGGTYSTLKVQPAELEDSGVYFCASSSLINFYQYFGPGTRLTVL.